These T cell receptor beta chains were read from a single sample in a study of cytomegalovirus exposure and HLA in healthy donors. Clones were read by immunoSEQ multiplex PCR, and TCRdb kept only the in-frame ones, dropping some. The sample lists about 130,000 clones, about 72% occurring once. The sample was PBMCs. The origin of the receptors is a female donor in good health and CMV-seronegative. Both conserved end residues are part of each CDR3. A D gene is named only where the DNA matches it firmly. The size field is filled for only some rows; it gives once, few, many or a size class.

d_call,clone_size,j_call,v_call,cdr3_aa,cdr3_nt
.,.,TRBJ2-5,TRBV19,CASSIDRRLGETQYF,TGTGCCAGTAGTATAGATCGACGACTAGGGGAGACCCAGTACTTC
TRBD1,.,TRBJ1-2,TRBV30,CAWGGGFAYGYTF,TGTGCCTGGGGAGGGGGCTTTGCCTATGGCTACACCTTC
.,once,TRBJ1-4,TRBV18,CASSPRQDEKLFF,TGTGCCAGCTCACCACGGCAGGATGAAAAACTGTTTTTT
TRBD1,.,TRBJ2-5,TRBV28,CASSTGQGKTQYF,TGTGCCAGCAGTACTGGACAGGGCAAGACCCAGTACTTC
.,.,TRBJ1-1,TRBV5-1,CASSQEMNTEAFF,TGCGCCAGCAGCCAAGAGATGAACACTGAAGCTTTCTTT
TRBD2,once,TRBJ2-1,TRBV29-1,CSVENPAGVPNEQFF,TGCAGCGTTGAGAACCCAGCGGGAGTTCCCAATGAGCAGTTCTTC
.,.,TRBJ2-7,TRBV4-1,CASSHGPREAHEQYF,TGCGCCAGCAGCCACGGACCGAGGGAGGCCCACGAGCAGTACTTC
TRBD1,.,TRBJ1-1,TRBV28,CASTPGGGTEAFF,TGTGCCAGCACCCCAGGGGGAGGTACTGAAGCTTTCTTT
.,.,TRBJ1-2,TRBV9,CASSVAGVEGYTF,TGTGCCAGCAGCGTAGCAGGGGTAGAAGGCTACACCTTC
.,.,TRBJ2-1,TRBV15,CATSRDNTREQFF,TGTGCCACCAGCAGAGATAATACGCGGGAGCAGTTCTTC
.,.,TRBJ2-3,TRBV13,CASSSLGWDTQYF,TGTGCCAGCAGCTCCCTCGGGTGGGATACGCAGTATTTT
.,few,TRBJ2-1,TRBV25-1,CASNRRGNEQFF,TGTGCCAGCAATCGACGGGGCAATGAGCAGTTCTTC
.,.,TRBJ1-1,TRBV4-1,CASSHILNTEAFF,TGCGCCAGCAGCCACATTTTGAACACTGAAGCTTTCTTT
.,.,TRBJ1-1,TRBV5-1,CASSLEQGLDTEAFF,TGCGCCAGCAGCTTGGAACAGGGTCTAGACACTGAAGCTTTCTTT
.,.,TRBJ2-3,TRBV30,CAWNRQVKDTQYF,TGTGCCTGGAACCGCCAGGTCAAAGATACGCAGTATTTT
.,.,TRBJ1-2,TRBV9,CASSVGGFSFSYGYTF,TGTGCCAGCAGCGTAGGGGGCTTCTCCTTTAGCTATGGCTACACCTTC
.,.,TRBJ1-5,TRBV6-6,CASSYSPRVQPQHF,TGTGCCAGCAGTTACTCACCCCGGGTTCAGCCCCAGCATTTT
TRBD2,.,TRBJ2-7,TRBV4-3,CASSQVLLASYEQYF,TGCGCCAGCAGCCAAGTCCTACTAGCGTCTTACGAGCAGTACTTC
TRBD1,.,TRBJ2-1,TRBV7-9,CASSLGTGDNEQFF,TGTGCCAGCAGCTTAGGGACAGGGGACAATGAGCAGTTCTTC
.,once,TRBJ1-1,TRBV4-3,CASSQGARTEAFF,TGCGCCAGCAGCCAGGGGGCCCGAACTGAAGCTTTCTTT
TRBD1,few,TRBJ2-7,TRBV9,CASSAQGVPYEQYF,TGTGCCAGCAGCGCACAGGGGGTGCCCTACGAGCAGTACTTC
.,.,TRBJ1-4,TRBV2,CASSEGRQGYEKLFF,TGTGCCAGCAGTGAAGGCCGCCAGGGGTATGAAAAACTGTTTTTT
.,.,TRBJ2-7,TRBV19,CASSRSSAYEQYF,TGTGCCAGTAGTCGCTCTAGCGCTTACGAGCAGTACTTC
TRBD1,.,TRBJ2-5,TRBV29-1,CSVEEQGGSETQYF,TGCAGCGTTGAGGAACAGGGGGGCTCGGAGACCCAGTACTTC
.,.,TRBJ2-3,TRBV5-1,CASSLGSYSTDTQYF,TGCGCCAGCAGCTTGGGTAGCTATAGCACAGATACGCAGTATTTT
TRBD2,.,TRBJ2-5,TRBV28,CASSLFPGGETQYF,TGTGCCAGCAGTTTATTCCCGGGGGGAGAGACCCAGTACTTC
TRBD1,.,TRBJ2-3,TRBV2,CASTLTGQSTDTQYF,TGTGCCAGCACCTTGACGGGACAGAGCACAGATACGCAGTATTTT
.,.,TRBJ1-2,TRBV20-1,CSARGGHGYTF,TGCAGTGCAAGGGGGGGCCATGGCTACACCTTC
TRBD2,.,TRBJ2-1,TRBV10-3,CATLGLAGGPSDNEQFF,TGTGCCACATTGGGACTAGCGGGAGGGCCCTCGGACAATGAGCAGTTCTTC
TRBD2,.,TRBJ2-1,TRBV29-1,CSSRGGYYNEQFF,TGCAGCTCCCGGGGGGGTTACTACAATGAGCAGTTCTTC
.,.,TRBJ2-1,TRBV7-8,CASSSIQGNEQFF,TGTGCCAGCAGCTCCATCCAGGGGAATGAGCAGTTCTTC